This T cell receptor (beta chain) came from a study of blood T cell repertoires in COVID-19 (TCRdb year 2020). Concerning the study at large: Collaborator samples came from the United States, Italy and Spain and covered acute and convalescent phases of COVID-19. HLA class I and class II types, where available, came from metadata supplied by the sample provider rather than from assay-based typing. Subjects who had been exposed to COVID-19, were actively infected with it, or had recovered from it provided the deeply sampled blood TCRbeta repertoires that made up the dataset. Sample metadata almost always included a de-identified subject ID, COVID-19 status, age in years and sex. The repertoires were released in a freely available public database meant as a resource for research on the immune response to SARS-CoV-2. Samples came from the ongoing ImmuneRACE study (first 160 participants) plus 1,254 subjects from 6 global collaborators. The prospective study material was composed of cDNA or gDNA derived from T cells, B-cell-depleted T cells, or PBMCs.

As for this clone: There is no known antigen for this receptor. No base quality values were provided; no much bigger clone lies one nucleotide off.

The full study reports these points: The quantity of clinical and demographic metadata differed by source and by participant and was supplied without curation.

The collaborating institutions used their own protocols to collect whole blood in K2EDTA tubes. For TCRbeta analysis, collaborator samples were shipped as frozen whole blood, as isolated PBMCs, or as DNA extracted from either sample type. TCRbeta CDR3 regions were amplified from genomic DNA by means of the immunoSEQ Assay, a bias-controlled multiplex PCR. Concerning the study's data processing: The number of nucleated cells in each sample was estimated from the amplification of reference gene primers within the assay. To quantify the absolute abundance of each unique TCRbeta CDR3 rearrangement, sequence reads were collapsed and filtered. For each sample, productive Simpson clonality was calculated as the square root of Simpson's diversity index over productive rearrangements. TCRdb took over this immuneACCESS table, retaining in-frame rearrangements with V and J assigned. Such tables are incomplete; in checked studies, under half of the missing clones stem from an unresolved V gene, and the remainder is unexplained. The V and J calls and clone size come from that table; D and trimming were worked out from the DNA. The sample contains around 170,000 clones, approximately 88% of them found a single time. Jointly, the top ten make up over 12% of the sample.

The germline V and J ends show losses of 5 bases and 2 bases respectively, and no gene match explains 3 bases of the junction. From a lookup of the germline V gene, CDR1 and CDR2 are MDHEN and SYDVKM. Counted from cysteine to phenylalanine, this CDR3 has 14 amino acids. Only the CDR3 portion is preserved as DNA: 42 bases, with reading frame beginning at the first base. The sequenced sample was peripheral blood. The TCR was taken from a man younger than 35 with active or convalescent COVID-19. The chain uses TRBV28 and TRBJ2-5, with 9 middle bases fitting TRBD1. The CDR3 protein is CASSGTGFQETQYF. The DNA reads as follows: TGTGCCAGCAGTGGGACAGGGTTTCAAGAGACCCAGTACTTC.